Sequencing of this T cell receptor beta chain was carried out in a study of cytomegalovirus exposure and HLA in healthy donors. 60 Vbeta and 13 Jbeta primers were used in PCR. Generated by immunoSEQ multiplex PCR, the TCRdb table keeps only in-frame clones and is missing some. Among about 140,000 clones listed, approximately 80% were seen once. After removal of 5 bases from V and 6 bases from J, the junction contained 6 bases not matched to a gene. Germline V gene sequence: CDR1 SGHNT, CDR2 YENEEA. This CDR3 contains 14 residues. With regard to this clone: Its cognate antigen is unknown.

Notes on the study in general: Later analysis associated a missense DCLRE1C variant with TCR beta V- and J-gene trimming.

Everyone who donated was a healthy bone marrow donor. The receptor was isolated from a male donor in good health and CMV-seronegative. This chain connects TRBV11-3 to TRBJ1-2; 10 nucleotides agree with TRBD1. The specimen was PBMCs. The CDR3: CASSLRDRGHGYTF. CDR3 nucleotide sequence: TGTGCCAGCAGCCTCCGGGACAGGGGACATGGCTACACCTTC.